The source of this TCR beta chain is a study of T cells after yellow fever vaccination. Trimming took 4 bases from V and 8 from J; bases not matched to a gene: 11. The CDR3 is made up of 15 amino acids. Germline CDR1 and CDR2: SEHNR and FQNEAQ (reference sequence). This clonotype was counted ten times or more. UMIs were added to TCR cDNA along with a universal primer site when it was made by 5'RACE template switching. TCRdb recomputed calls from the 5' RACE reads with MiXCR, one row per CDR3 protein. The sample lists approximately 32,000 distinct CDR3 sequences; 4.4% were seen once. The source was CD8+ T cells sorted from PBMCs, collected 5 days after the yellow fever booster vaccination. The genes are TRBV7-9 and TRBJ1-2, with 9 bases aligning to TRBD1. The receptor's source is a man aged 25 to 45 who received the YFV17D yellow fever vaccine. Here the CDR3 DNA reads TGTGCCAGCAGCTCGGGACAGGGAGATTTCTACGGCTACACCTTC. Its translation: CASSSGQGDFYGYTF.